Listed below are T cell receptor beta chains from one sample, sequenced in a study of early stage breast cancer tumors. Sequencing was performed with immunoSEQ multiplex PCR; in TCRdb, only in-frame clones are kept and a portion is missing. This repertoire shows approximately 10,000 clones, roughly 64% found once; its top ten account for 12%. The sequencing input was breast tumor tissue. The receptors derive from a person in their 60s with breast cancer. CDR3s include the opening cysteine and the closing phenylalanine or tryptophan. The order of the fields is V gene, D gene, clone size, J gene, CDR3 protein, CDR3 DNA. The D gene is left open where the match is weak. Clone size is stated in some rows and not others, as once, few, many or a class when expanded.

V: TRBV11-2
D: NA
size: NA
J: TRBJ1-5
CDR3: CASSQNAGQHQPQHF
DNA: TGTGCCAGCAGCCAAAACGCGGGGCAGCATCAGCCCCAGCATTTT

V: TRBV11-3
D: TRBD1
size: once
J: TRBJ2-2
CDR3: CASSVGQGAAGELFF
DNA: TGTGCCAGCAGCGTAGGACAGGGGGCGGCCGGGGAGCTGTTTTTT

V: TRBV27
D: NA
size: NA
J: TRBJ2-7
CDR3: CASSLGVRREQYF
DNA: TGTGCCAGCAGTTTGGGGGTCCGGCGCGAGCAGTACTTC

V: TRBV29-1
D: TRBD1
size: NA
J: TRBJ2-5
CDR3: CSVVQGAAETQYF
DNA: TGCAGCGTCGTACAGGGGGCAGCTGAGACCCAGTACTTC

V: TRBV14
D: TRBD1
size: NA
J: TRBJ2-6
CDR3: CASSHHRGSGANVLTF
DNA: TGTGCCAGCAGCCACCACAGGGGATCTGGGGCCAACGTCCTGACTTTC

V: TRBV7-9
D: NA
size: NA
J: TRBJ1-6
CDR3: CASRAIFHNSPLHF
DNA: TGTGCCAGCAGGGCTATTTTTCATAATTCACCCCTCCACTTT

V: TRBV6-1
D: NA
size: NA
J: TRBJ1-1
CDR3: CAGTGTNTEAFF
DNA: TGTGCCGGCACCGGGACGAACACTGAAGCTTTCTTT

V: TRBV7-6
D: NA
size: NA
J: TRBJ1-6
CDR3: CASSLVGGVDSPLHF
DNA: TGTGCCAGCAGCTTAGTAGGGGGAGTGGATTCACCCCTCCACTTT

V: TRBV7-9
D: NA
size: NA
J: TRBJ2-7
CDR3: CASSPVFGEQYF
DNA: TGTGCCAGCAGCCCCGTGTTCGGCGAGCAGTACTTC

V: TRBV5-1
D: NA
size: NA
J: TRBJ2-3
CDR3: CASSLGPYTDTQYF
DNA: TGCGCCAGCAGCTTGGGACCTTACACAGATACGCAGTATTTT

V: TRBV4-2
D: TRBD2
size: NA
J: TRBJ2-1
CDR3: CASSRRLAGPDGNEQFF
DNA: TGTGCCAGCAGCCGCCGACTAGCGGGCCCTGATGGCAATGAGCAGTTCTTC

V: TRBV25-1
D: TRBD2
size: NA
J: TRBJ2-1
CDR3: CASSVQRGHNEQFF
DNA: TGTGCCAGCAGTGTCCAGCGGGGGCACAATGAGCAGTTCTTC

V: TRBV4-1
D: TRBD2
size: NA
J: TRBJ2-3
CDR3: CASTRQVDGGAIDTQYF
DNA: TGCGCCAGTACTCGGCAAGTGGACGGGGGGGCCATAGATACGCAGTATTTT

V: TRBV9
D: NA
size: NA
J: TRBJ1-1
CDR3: CASSVGGATEAFF
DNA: TGTGCCAGCAGCGTAGGCGGGGCCACTGAAGCTTTCTTT

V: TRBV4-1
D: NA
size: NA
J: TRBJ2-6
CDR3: CASSRRGIGANVLTF
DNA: TGCGCCAGCAGCCGAAGAGGTATTGGGGCCAACGTCCTGACTTTC

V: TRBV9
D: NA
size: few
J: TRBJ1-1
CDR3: CASSVGGRRNTEAFF
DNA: TGTGCCAGCAGCGTAGGGGGACGAAGAAACACTGAAGCTTTCTTT

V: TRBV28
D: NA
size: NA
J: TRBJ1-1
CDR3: CASSHYGQTEAFF
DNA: TGTGCCAGCAGCCATTATGGACAGACTGAAGCTTTCTTT

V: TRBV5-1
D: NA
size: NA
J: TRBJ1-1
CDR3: CASSLAGGRGISEAFF
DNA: TGCGCCAGCAGCTTGGCCGGGGGCAGGGGAATATCGGAAGCTTTCTTT

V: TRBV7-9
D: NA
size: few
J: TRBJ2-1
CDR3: CASGGLHGSSYNEQFF
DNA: TGTGCCAGCGGCGGATTGCACGGGAGTTCCTACAATGAGCAGTTCTTC

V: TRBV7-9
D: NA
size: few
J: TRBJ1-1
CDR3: CASSLRQAKDTEAFF
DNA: TGTGCCAGCAGCTTACGTCAGGCGAAAGACACTGAAGCTTTCTTT

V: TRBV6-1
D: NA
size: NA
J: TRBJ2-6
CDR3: CASSERADGANVLTF
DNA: TGTGCCAGCAGTGAACGGGCAGATGGGGCCAACGTCCTGACTTTC

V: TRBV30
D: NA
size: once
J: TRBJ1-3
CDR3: CAWSSAGTASGNTIYF
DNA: TGTGCCTGGAGTTCAGCCGGGACGGCCTCTGGAAACACCATATATTTT

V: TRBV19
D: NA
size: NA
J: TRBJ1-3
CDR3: CASIGLNGNTIYF
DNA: TGTGCCAGTATCGGGTTGAACGGAAACACCATATATTTT

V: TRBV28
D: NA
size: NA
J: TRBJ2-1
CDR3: CASGVTIAVYNEQFF
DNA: TGTGCCAGCGGTGTGACCATAGCGGTGTATAATGAGCAGTTCTTC

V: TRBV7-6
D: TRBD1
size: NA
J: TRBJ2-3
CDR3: CASSSGQGETDTQYF
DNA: TGTGCCAGCAGCTCTGGACAGGGGGAAACAGATACGCAGTATTTT

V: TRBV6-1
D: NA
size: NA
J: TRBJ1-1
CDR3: CASSRTGLAEAFF
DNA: TGTGCCAGCAGCCGAACAGGTTTGGCTGAAGCTTTCTTT

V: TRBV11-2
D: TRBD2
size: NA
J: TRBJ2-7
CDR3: CASSLAGGPYEQYF
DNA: TGTGCCAGCAGCTTAGCGGGAGGGCCTTACGAGCAGTACTTC

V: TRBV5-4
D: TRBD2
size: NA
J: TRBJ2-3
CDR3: CASSTGLAGSTDTQYF
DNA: TGTGCCAGCAGCACAGGACTAGCGGGATCCACAGATACGCAGTATTTT

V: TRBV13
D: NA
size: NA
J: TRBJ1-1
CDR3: CASSYRGGGVTEAFF
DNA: TGTGCCAGCAGCTATCGAGGGGGGGGAGTCACTGAAGCTTTCTTT

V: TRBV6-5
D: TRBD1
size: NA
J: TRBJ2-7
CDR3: CASSLGQGKPQYF
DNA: TGTGCCAGCAGTTTGGGACAGGGAAAACCTCAGTACTTC

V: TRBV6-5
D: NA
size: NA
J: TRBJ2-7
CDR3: CASSPGLGEQYF
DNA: TGTGCCAGCAGTCCGGGACTTGGCGAGCAGTACTTC

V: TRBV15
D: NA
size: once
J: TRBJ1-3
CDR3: CATSRGSGSGNTIYF
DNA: TGTGCCACCAGCAGAGGTTCGGGCTCTGGAAACACCATATATTTT

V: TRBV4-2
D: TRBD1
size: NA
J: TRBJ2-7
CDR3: CASSHNRGQRVEQYF
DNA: TGTGCCAGCAGCCATAACCGGGGACAGAGGGTCGAGCAGTACTTC

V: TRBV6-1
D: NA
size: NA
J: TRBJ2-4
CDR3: CASSETGSAKNIQYF
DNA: TGTGCCAGCAGTGAGACAGGATCGGCCAAAAACATTCAGTACTTC

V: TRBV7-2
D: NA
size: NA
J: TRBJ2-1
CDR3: CASSRDSSNEQFF
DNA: TGTGCCAGCAGCCGGGACTCGAGCAATGAGCAGTTCTTC

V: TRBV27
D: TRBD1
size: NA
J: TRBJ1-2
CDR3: CASSGQGGRDGYTF
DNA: TGTGCCAGCAGCGGACAGGGGGGTAGGGATGGCTACACCTTC

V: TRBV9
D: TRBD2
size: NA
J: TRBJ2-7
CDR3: CASSVGAGDYEQYF
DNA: TGTGCCAGCAGCGTAGGGGCGGGGGACTACGAGCAGTACTTC

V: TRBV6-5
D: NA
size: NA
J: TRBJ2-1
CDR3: CASSYFPLGGGNEQFF
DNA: TGTGCCAGCAGTTACTTCCCATTAGGGGGGGGGAATGAGCAGTTCTTC

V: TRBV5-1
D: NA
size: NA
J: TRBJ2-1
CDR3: CASSPAATLTYNEQFF
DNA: TGCGCCAGCAGCCCGGCGGCGACGCTCACATACAATGAGCAGTTCTTC

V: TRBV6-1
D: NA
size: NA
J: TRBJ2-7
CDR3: CASSEADSSYEQYF
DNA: TGTGCCAGCAGTGAAGCAGACTCCAGCTACGAGCAGTACTTC

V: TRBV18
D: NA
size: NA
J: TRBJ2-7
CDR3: CASSLRGRTYEQYF
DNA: TGTGCCAGCTCACTAAGGGGTAGGACCTACGAGCAGTACTTC

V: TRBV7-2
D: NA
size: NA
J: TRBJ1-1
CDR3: CASSLDTASLNTEAFF
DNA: TGTGCCAGCAGCTTAGATACGGCGTCCCTGAACACTGAAGCTTTCTTT

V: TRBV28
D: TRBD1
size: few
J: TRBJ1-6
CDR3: CASSLAGGGSPLHF
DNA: TGTGCCAGCAGTTTGGCAGGGGGCGGGTCACCCCTCCACTTT

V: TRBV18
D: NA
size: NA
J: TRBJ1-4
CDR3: CASSPGVGGGEKLFF
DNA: TGTGCCAGCTCACCAGGTGTTGGGGGCGGTGAAAAACTGTTTTTT

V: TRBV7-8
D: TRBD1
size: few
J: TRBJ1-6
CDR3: CASSLVRTGNSPLHF
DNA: TGTGCCAGCAGCTTAGTTAGGACAGGAAATTCACCCCTCCACTTT

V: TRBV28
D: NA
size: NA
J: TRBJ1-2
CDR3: CASSLTTYGYTF
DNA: TGTGCCAGCAGCCTTACGACCTATGGCTACACCTTC

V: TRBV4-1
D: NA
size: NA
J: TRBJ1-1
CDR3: CAGSYRENTEAFF
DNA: TGCGCCGGCAGCTACAGGGAGAACACTGAAGCTTTCTTT

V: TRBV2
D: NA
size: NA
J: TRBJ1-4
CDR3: CASSRDGRGKLFF
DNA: TGTGCCAGCAGTAGGGACGGCCGGGGAAAACTGTTTTTT

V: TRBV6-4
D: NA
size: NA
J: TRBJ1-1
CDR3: CASSLEAGTEAFF
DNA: TGTGCCAGCAGTCTAGAAGCAGGGACTGAAGCTTTCTTT

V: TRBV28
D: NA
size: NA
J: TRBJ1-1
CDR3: CASSPAAKNTEAFF
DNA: TGTGCCAGCAGCCCCGCGGCTAAGAACACTGAAGCTTTCTTT

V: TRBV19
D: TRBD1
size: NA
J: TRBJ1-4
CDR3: CASSLRGGGQGSEKLFF
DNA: TGTGCCAGTAGCCTTCGAGGGGGGGGACAGGGAAGTGAAAAACTGTTTTTT